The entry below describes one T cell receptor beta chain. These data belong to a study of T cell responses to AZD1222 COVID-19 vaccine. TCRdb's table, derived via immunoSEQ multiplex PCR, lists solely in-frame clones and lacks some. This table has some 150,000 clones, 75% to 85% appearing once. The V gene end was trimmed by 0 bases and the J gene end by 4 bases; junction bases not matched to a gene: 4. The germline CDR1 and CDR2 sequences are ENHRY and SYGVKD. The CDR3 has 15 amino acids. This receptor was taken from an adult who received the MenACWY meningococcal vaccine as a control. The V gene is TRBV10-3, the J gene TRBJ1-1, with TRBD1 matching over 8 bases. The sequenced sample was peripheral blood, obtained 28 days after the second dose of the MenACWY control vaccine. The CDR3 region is CAISESQGASTEAFF. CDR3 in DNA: TGTGCCATCAGTGAGTCGCAGGGGGCAAGCACTGAAGCTTTCTTT.